This is a list of T cell receptor beta chains from one sample in a study of blood T cell repertoires in COVID-19. This table comes from immunoSEQ multiplex PCR, and its TCRdb copy is limited to in-frame clones, with some not included. This repertoire shows about 430,000 clones, roughly 84% found once; its top ten account for approximately 1.3%. The sample taken for sequencing was PBMCs or T cells enriched from blood (not recorded which). The receptor set was obtained from a woman younger than 35 who had been exposed to COVID-19. The CDR3 runs from the conserved cysteine through the conserved F or W.

v_gene: TRBV6-4; j_gene: TRBJ2-3; CDR3aa: CASSGGSTDTQYF
v_gene: TRBV18; j_gene: TRBJ2-5; CDR3aa: CASSPTAAYQETQYF
v_gene: TRBV7-9; j_gene: TRBJ2-1; CDR3aa: CASSLSGGALNEQFF
v_gene: TRBV18; j_gene: TRBJ2-1; CDR3aa: CASSPPSLSRNEQFF
v_gene: TRBV7-2; j_gene: TRBJ2-7; CDR3aa: CASSLAGQGGSYEQYF
v_gene: TRBV6-5; j_gene: TRBJ2-7; CDR3aa: CASGKGMIEQYF
v_gene: TRBV6-1; j_gene: TRBJ1-2; CDR3aa: CASSPQTGSYGYTF
v_gene: TRBV19; j_gene: TRBJ1-2; CDR3aa: CASDRGLDGYTF
v_gene: TRBV9; j_gene: TRBJ2-7; CDR3aa: CASSSSGTTYYEQYF
v_gene: TRBV5-1; j_gene: TRBJ2-1; CDR3aa: CASSLVYGSSYNEQFF
v_gene: TRBV4-2; j_gene: TRBJ2-5; CDR3aa: CASSQEGTGYQETQYF
v_gene: TRBV7-2; j_gene: TRBJ2-7; CDR3aa: CASTLGPPGQGFEQYF
v_gene: TRBV5-1; j_gene: TRBJ1-4; CDR3aa: CASSLNSNEKLFF
v_gene: TRBV11-3; j_gene: TRBJ2-5; CDR3aa: CASSPGTSGLRSQYF
v_gene: TRBV3-1/TRBV3-2; j_gene: TRBJ2-2; CDR3aa: CASSQVSFRSELFF
v_gene: TRBV6-5; j_gene: TRBJ2-7; CDR3aa: CASTTAGTGFEQYF
v_gene: TRBV19; j_gene: TRBJ1-1; CDR3aa: CASSIVEANTEAFF
v_gene: TRBV10-2; j_gene: TRBJ1-2; CDR3aa: CASSESWGFGYGYTF
v_gene: TRBV13; j_gene: TRBJ1-6; CDR3aa: CASSLGGPASSYNSPLHF
v_gene: TRBV10-2; j_gene: TRBJ2-1; CDR3aa: CARGTRDSYNEQFF
v_gene: TRBV6-5; j_gene: TRBJ1-5; CDR3aa: CASRATGDQPQHF
v_gene: TRBV6-5; j_gene: TRBJ2-1; CDR3aa: CASGLAGGLFF
v_gene: TRBV10-3; j_gene: TRBJ2-3; CDR3aa: CAISALALADTQYF
v_gene: TRBV5-1; j_gene: TRBJ2-7; CDR3aa: CASSSRPGSPDYEQYF
v_gene: TRBV2; j_gene: TRBJ1-5; CDR3aa: CASSEAEGPQHF
v_gene: TRBV28; j_gene: TRBJ1-5; CDR3aa: CASSLSDGSIPQHF
v_gene: TRBV5-5; j_gene: TRBJ1-1; CDR3aa: CASSRGGLNTEAFF
v_gene: TRBV3-1/TRBV3-2; j_gene: TRBJ2-3; CDR3aa: CASSQGGLAGVIDTQYF
v_gene: TRBV7-9; j_gene: TRBJ1-4; CDR3aa: CASSSDRSYEKLFF
v_gene: TRBV4-3; j_gene: TRBJ1-2; CDR3aa: CASSQDYRGNRGYTF
v_gene: TRBV6-6; j_gene: TRBJ2-7; CDR3aa: CASSSQGHDEQYF
v_gene: TRBV4-1; j_gene: TRBJ1-1; CDR3aa: CASSRSSAPEAFF
v_gene: TRBV9; j_gene: TRBJ2-3; CDR3aa: CASSAEGGGPTDTQYF
v_gene: TRBV7-9; j_gene: TRBJ2-1; CDR3aa: CASSPQGAVAYNEQFF
v_gene: TRBV10-1; j_gene: TRBJ2-3; CDR3aa: CASSTNSGRGADTQYF
v_gene: TRBV2; j_gene: TRBJ2-1; CDR3aa: CASSGTSGEQFF
v_gene: TRBV6-2/TRBV6-3; j_gene: TRBJ1-5; CDR3aa: CASSYSSTGRSPQHF
v_gene: TRBV5-5; j_gene: TRBJ1-6; CDR3aa: CASSYTGQGEYSESPLHF
v_gene: TRBV28; j_gene: TRBJ1-2; CDR3aa: CASSGAAGRGYGYTF
v_gene: TRBV18; j_gene: TRBJ2-7; CDR3aa: CASSPREGFNEQYF
v_gene: TRBV7-9; j_gene: TRBJ1-1; CDR3aa: CASSSLMGARTEAFF
v_gene: TRBV5-5; j_gene: TRBJ2-7; CDR3aa: CASSTSGQGAPEQYF
v_gene: TRBV18; j_gene: TRBJ2-7; CDR3aa: CASSEQGLIYEQYF
v_gene: TRBV9; j_gene: TRBJ2-1; CDR3aa: CASSATTSGGASSYNEQFF
v_gene: TRBV21-1; j_gene: TRBJ2-5; CDR3aa: CASSVPFGGQETQYF
v_gene: TRBV2; j_gene: TRBJ2-1; CDR3aa: CASSDVASGSIHNEQFF
v_gene: TRBV5-1; j_gene: TRBJ1-1; CDR3aa: CASSYATGIRTEAFF
v_gene: TRBV6-5; j_gene: TRBJ1-5; CDR3aa: CASSTDSNQPQHF
v_gene: TRBV3-1/TRBV3-2; j_gene: TRBJ1-1; CDR3aa: CASSHRGRETEAFF
v_gene: TRBV5-1; j_gene: TRBJ2-7; CDR3aa: CASSLSQTYYEQYF
v_gene: TRBV4-1; j_gene: TRBJ2-7; CDR3aa: CASSQDGRGSYEQYF
v_gene: TRBV19; j_gene: TRBJ1-5; CDR3aa: CASSMNHGGNQPQHF
v_gene: TRBV3-1/TRBV3-2; j_gene: TRBJ2-3; CDR3aa: CASSQDMTYQYTQYF
v_gene: TRBV4-1; j_gene: TRBJ1-4; CDR3aa: CASLPIGTGDEKLFF
v_gene: TRBV6-6; j_gene: TRBJ2-2; CDR3aa: CASSPPTRIGSGELFF
v_gene: TRBV4-3; j_gene: TRBJ1-1; CDR3aa: CASSHVQGGRQAFF
v_gene: TRBV7-2; j_gene: TRBJ1-6; CDR3aa: CASSSPGGIVSNSPLHF
v_gene: TRBV20-1; j_gene: TRBJ2-7; CDR3aa: CSASWSPEQYF
v_gene: TRBV25-1; j_gene: TRBJ1-2; CDR3aa: CASSAGQGEGGYTF